This TCR beta chain was retrieved from a study of blood T cell repertoires in COVID-19. The length of the CDR3 is 17 residues. V lost 3 bases and J lost 2; bases outside the gene matches: 10. TCRdb's table, derived via immunoSEQ multiplex PCR, lists solely in-frame clones and lacks some. This sample has about 230,000 clones, with approximately 84% found just once. The V gene is TRBV23-1, the J gene TRBJ2-7, with 10 bases fitting TRBD1. TRBV23-1 is an ORF for which the function is uncertain. Sequenced sample: peripheral blood. The sequence came from a man aged 35 to 55 with acute or convalescent COVID-19. The CDR3, as DNA: TGCGCCAGCAGTCAGGACAGGGGGAGAGGGGAGCCCTACGAGCAGTACTTC. It is translated as CASSQDRGRGEPYEQYF.